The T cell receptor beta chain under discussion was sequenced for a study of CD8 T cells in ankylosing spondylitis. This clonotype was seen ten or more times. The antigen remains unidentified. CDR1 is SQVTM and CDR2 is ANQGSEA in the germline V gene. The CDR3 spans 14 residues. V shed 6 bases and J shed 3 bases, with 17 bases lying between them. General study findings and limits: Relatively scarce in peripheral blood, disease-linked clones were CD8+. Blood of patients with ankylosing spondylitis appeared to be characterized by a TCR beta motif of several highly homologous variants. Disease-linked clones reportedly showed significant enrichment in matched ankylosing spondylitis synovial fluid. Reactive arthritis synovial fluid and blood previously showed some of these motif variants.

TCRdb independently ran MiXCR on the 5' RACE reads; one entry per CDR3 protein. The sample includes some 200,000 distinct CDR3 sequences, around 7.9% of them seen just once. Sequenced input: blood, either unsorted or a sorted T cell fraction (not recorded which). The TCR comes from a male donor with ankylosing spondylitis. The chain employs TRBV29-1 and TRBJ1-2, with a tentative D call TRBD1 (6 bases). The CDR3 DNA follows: TGCAGCGTCATCTTTGCAGGGGACGACTATGGCTACACCTTC. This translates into CSVIFAGDDYGYTF.